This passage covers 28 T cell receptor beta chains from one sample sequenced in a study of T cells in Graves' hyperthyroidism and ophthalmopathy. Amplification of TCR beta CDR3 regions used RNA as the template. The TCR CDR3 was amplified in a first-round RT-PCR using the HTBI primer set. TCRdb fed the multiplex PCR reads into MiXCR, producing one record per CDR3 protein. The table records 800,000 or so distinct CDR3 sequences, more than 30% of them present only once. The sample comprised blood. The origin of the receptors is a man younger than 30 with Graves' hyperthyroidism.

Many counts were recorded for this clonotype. The CDR3 reads CASSTGQGAEAFF. The CDR3 DNA reads TGCGCCAGCAGCACGGGACAGGGGGCTGAAGCTTTCTTT. The chain couples TRBV5-1 to TRBJ1-1, with 11 nucleotides matching TRBD1. J lost 6 bases, V lost 4 bases, and 2 bases had no gene match. Germline lookup yields CDR1 SGHRS and CDR2 YFSETQ. The CDR3 has 13 residues.

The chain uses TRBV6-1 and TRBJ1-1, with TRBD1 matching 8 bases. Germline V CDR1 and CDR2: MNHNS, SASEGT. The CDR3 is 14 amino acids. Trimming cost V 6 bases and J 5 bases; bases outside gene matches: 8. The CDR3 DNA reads TGTGCCAGCAGCCCCGACAGGGGTGTGACTGAAGCTTTCTTT. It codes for CASSPDRGVTEAFF.

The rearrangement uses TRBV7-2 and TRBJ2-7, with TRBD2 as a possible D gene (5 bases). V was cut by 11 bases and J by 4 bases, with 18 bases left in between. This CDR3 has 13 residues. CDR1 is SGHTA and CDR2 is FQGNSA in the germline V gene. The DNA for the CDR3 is TGTGCCGAGAGTCGGGGTGGCTGGTACGAGCAGTACTTC. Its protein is CAESRGGWYEQYF.

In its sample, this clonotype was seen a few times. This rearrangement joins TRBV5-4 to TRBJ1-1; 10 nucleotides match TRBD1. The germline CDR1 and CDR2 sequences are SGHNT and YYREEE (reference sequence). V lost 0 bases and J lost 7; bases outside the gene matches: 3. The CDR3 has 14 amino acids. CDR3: CASSLGGQGSEAFF. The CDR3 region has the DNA TGTGCCAGCAGCTTGGGGGGACAGGGGAGTGAAGCTTTCTTT.

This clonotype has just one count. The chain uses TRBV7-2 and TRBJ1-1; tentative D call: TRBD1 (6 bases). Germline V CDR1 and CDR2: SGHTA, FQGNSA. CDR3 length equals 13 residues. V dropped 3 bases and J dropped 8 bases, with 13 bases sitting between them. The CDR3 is CASSFPGQGEAFF. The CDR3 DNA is TGTGCCAGCAGCTTCCCGGGGCAGGGGGAAGCTTTCTTT.

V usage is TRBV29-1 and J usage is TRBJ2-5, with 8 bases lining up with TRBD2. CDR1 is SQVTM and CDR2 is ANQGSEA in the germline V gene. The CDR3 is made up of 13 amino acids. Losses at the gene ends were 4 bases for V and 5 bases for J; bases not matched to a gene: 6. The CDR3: CSVGRGGLETQYF. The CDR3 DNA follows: TGCAGCGTTGGACGCGGGGGGCTGGAGACCCAGTACTTC.

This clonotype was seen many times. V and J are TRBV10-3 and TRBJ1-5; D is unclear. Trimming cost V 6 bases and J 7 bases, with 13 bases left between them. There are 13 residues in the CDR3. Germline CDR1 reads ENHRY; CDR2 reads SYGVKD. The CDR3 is CAISGPRSQPQHF. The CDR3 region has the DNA TGTGCCATCAGCGGGCCCCGTAGCCAGCCCCAGCATTTT.

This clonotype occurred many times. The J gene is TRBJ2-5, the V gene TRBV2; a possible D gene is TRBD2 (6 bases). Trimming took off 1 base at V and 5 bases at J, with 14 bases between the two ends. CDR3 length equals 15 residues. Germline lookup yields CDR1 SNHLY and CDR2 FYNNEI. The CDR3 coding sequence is TGTGCCAGCAGTGAAGGCGGTAGCGGAGGGGAGACCCAGTACTTC. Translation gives CASSEGGSGGETQYF.

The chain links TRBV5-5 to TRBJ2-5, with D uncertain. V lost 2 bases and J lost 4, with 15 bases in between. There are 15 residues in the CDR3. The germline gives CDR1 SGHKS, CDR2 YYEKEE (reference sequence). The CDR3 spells CASSLTGPRRETQYF. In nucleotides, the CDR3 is TGTGCCAGCAGCTTAACCGGACCGCGGCGAGAGACCCAGTACTTC.

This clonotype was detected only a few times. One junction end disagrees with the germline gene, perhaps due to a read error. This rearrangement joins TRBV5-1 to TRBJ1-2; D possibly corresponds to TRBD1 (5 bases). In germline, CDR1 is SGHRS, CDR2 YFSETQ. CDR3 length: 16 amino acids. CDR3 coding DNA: TGTGCCAGCACCCAACGGGGCGGAGTGTCAGTCGGTGGCTACACCTTC. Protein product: CASTQRGGVSVGGYTF.

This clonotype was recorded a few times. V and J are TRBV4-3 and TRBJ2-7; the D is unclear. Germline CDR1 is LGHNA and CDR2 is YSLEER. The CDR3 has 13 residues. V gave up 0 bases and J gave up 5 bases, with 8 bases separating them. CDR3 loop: CASSQDRSDEQYF. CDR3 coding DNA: TGCGCCAGCAGCCAAGATAGGTCTGACGAGCAGTACTTC.

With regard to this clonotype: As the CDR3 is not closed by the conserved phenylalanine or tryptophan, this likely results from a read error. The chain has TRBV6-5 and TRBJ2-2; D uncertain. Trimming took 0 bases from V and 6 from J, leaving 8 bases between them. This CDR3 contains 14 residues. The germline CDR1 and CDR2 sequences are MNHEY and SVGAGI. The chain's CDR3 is CASSYSIGPGELFS. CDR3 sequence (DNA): TGTGCCAGCAGTTACTCAATCGGTCCCGGGGAGCTGTTTTCT.

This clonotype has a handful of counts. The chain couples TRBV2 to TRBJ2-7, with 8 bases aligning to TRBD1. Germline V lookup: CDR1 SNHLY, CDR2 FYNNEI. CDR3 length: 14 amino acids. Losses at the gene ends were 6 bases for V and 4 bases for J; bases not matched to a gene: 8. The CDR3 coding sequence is TGTGCCAGCAGGGGCGGGGACAGGAGTTACGAGCAGTACTTC. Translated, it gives CASRGGDRSYEQYF.

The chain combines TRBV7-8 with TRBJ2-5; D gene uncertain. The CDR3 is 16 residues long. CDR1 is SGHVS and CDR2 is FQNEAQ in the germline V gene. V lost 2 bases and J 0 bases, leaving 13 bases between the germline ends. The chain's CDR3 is CASSLPLESHQETQYF. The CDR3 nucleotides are TGTGCCAGCAGCTTACCCCTGGAGTCTCACCAAGAGACCCAGTACTTC.

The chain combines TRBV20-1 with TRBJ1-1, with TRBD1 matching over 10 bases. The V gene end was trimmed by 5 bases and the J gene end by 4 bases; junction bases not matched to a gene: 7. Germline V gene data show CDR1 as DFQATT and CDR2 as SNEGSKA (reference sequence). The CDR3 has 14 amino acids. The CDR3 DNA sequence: TGCAGTGCTCGGGACAGGGGAAGTGGCACTGAAGCTTTCTTT. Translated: CSARDRGSGTEAFF.

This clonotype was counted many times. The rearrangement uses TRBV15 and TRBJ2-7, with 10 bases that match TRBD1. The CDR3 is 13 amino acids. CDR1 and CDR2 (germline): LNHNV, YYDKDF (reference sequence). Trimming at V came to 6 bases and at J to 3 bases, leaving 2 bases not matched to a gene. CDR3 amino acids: CATSRTGGYEQYF. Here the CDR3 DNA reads TGTGCCACCAGTCGGACAGGGGGCTACGAGCAGTACTTC.

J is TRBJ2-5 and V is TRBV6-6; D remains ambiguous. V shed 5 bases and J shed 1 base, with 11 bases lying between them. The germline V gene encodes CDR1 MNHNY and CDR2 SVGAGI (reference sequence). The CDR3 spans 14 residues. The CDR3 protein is CASSMSGRQETQYF. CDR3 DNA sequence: TGTGCCAGCAGTATGTCGGGTCGCCAAGAGACCCAGTACTTC.

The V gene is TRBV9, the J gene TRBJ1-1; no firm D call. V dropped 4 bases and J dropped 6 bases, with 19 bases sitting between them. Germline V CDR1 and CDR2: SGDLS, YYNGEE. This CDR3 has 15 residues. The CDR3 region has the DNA TGTGCCAGCAGCCAAGATGTAGTCCTCCCCCCTGAAGCTTTCTTT. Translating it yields CASSQDVVLPPEAFF. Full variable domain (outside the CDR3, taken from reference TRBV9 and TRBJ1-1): DSGVTQTPKHLITATGQRVTLRCSPRSGDLSVYWYQQSLDQGLQFLIQYYNGEERAKGNILERFSAQQFPDLHSELNLSSLELGDSALYFCASSQDVVLPPEAFFGQGTRLTVV.

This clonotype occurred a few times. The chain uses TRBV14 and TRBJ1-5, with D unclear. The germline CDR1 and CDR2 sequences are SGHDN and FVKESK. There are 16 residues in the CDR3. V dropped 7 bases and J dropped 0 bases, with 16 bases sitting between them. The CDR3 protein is CASNCSSDPSNQPQHF. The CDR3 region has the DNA TGTGCCAGCAACTGTTCAAGTGATCCTAGCAATCAGCCCCAGCATTTT.

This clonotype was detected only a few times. CDR3 in DNA: TGTGCCATCACCAAAGGACTAGCGGGGGGTCCCCGGCCGGGGGAGCAGTACTTC. Protein: CAITKGLAGGPRPGEQYF. The chain joins TRBV10-3 to TRBJ2-7; 14 bases match TRBD2. Germline loops: CDR1 ENHRY, CDR2 SYGVKD. The CDR3 spans 18 residues. Trimming removed 7 bases from V and 7 bases from J; junction bases left unmatched: 18.

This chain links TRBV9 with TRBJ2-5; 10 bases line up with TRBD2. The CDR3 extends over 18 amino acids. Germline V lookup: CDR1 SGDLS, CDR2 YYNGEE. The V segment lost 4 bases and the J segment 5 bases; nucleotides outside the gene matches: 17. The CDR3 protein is CASSLALAGDDLLETQYF. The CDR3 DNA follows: TGTGCCAGCAGCTTAGCTCTAGCGGGAGATGATTTATTGGAGACCCAGTACTTC.

The CDR3 sequence: CASSHTHGQQETQYF. CDR3 nucleotides: TGTGCCAGCAGCCACACCCACGGACAGCAAGAGACCCAGTACTTC. V gene TRBV2 combines with J gene TRBJ2-5; D is possibly TRBD1 (6 bases). Germline CDR1 and CDR2: SNHLY and FYNNEI. V was cut by 6 bases and J by 2 bases, with 16 bases left in between. The CDR3 has 15 residues.

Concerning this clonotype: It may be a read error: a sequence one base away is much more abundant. The CDR3: CASLSGGANTGELFF. In DNA form, the CDR3 reads TGTGCCAGCCTATCCGGCGGGGCGAACACCGGGGAGCTGTTTTTT. This chain connects TRBV2 to TRBJ2-2; D may be TRBD2 (6 bases). The V gene lost 8 bases and the J gene lost 0 bases, with 13 bases spanning the gap. The germline V gene has CDR1 SNHLY and CDR2 FYNNEI. This CDR3 has 15 residues.

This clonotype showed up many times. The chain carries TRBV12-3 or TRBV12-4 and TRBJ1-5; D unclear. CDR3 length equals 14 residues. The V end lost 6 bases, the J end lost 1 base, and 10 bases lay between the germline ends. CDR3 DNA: TGTGCCAGCAGCAGGACGGACAGCAATCAGCCCCAGCATTTT. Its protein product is CASSRTDSNQPQHF.

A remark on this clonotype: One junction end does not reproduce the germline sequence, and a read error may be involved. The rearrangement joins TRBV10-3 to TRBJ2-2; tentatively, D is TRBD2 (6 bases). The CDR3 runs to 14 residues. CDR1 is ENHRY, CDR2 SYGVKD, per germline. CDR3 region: CASSDGTYTGELFF. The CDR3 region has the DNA TGTGCCAGCAGTGACGGGACTTACACCGGGGAGCTGTTTTTT.

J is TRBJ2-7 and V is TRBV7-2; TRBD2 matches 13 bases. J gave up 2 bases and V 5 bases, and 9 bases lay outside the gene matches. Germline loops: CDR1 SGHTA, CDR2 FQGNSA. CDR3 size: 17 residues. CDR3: CASSPQPGTSGTYEQYF. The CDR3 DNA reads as TGTGCCAGCAGCCCCCAGCCCGGGACTAGCGGGACCTACGAGCAGTACTTC.

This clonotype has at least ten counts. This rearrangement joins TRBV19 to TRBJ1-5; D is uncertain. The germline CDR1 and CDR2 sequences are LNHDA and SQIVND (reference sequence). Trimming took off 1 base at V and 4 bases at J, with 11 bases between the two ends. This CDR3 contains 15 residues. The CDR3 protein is CASSIVEGSNQPQHF. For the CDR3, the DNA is TGTGCCAGTAGTATAGTCGAGGGTTCGAATCAGCCCCAGCATTTT.

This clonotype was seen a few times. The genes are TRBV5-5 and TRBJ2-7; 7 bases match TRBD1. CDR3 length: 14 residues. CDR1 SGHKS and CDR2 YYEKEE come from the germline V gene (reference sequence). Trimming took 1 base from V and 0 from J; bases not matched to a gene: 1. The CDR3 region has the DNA TGTGCCAGCAGCTTGAGGGGGCACTCCTACGAGCAGTACTTC. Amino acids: CASSLRGHSYEQYF.